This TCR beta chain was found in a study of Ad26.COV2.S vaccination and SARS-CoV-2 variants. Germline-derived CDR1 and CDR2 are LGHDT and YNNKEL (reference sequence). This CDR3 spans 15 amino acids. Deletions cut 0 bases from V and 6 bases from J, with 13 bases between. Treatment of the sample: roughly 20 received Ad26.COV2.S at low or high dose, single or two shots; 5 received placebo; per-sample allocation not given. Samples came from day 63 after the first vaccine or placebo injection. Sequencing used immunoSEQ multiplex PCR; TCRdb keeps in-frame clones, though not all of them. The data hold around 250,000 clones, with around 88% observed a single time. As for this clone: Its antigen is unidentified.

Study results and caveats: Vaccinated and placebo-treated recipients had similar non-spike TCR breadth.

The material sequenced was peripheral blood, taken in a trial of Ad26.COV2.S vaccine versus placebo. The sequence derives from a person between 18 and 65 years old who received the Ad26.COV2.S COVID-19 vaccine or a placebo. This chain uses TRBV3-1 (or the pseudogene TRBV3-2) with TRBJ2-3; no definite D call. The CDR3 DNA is TGTGCCAGCAGCCAAGATCAGTCTTATTGGGATACGCAGTATTTT. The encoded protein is CASSQDQSYWDTQYF.